The entry below describes one T cell receptor (beta chain). Its antigen is undetermined. The CDR3 runs 17 residues. V was clipped by 5 bases and J by 0 bases; unmatched bases: 12. Germline loops: CDR1 SGHVS, CDR2 FQNEAQ. This specimen comes from a study of response to subunit inactivated influenza vaccine. TCRdb used MiXCR to reprocess the RT-PCR reads, holding one entry per CDR3 protein. Of under 550,000 distinct CDR3 sequences in the sample, about 8% were seen once. Findings and caveats of the study: Each seasonal flu vaccination may recruit only limited new T cells, authors suggested.

The TCR originated in a man aged 50 to 69 who received an inactivated influenza vaccine. The chain joins TRBV7-8 to TRBJ1-2; 7 positions match TRBD1. This specimen was PBMCs from blood, taken 23 months after vaccination. The chain's CDR3 is CASSLFLSGQSNYGYTF. In nucleotides, the CDR3 is TGTGCCAGCAGCCTTTTCCTTTCGGGACAGTCTAACTATGGCTACACCTTC.